This T cell receptor (beta chain) was sequenced during a study of molecular identifiers for immune sequencing clone quantification. Study-wide points: Spiked Jurkat TCR RNA equivalent to one cell reportedly surfaced among roughly 1 million naive cells. A shared barcode on identical TCR molecules could lead to underestimated sizes for highly expanded clones. Clones that exceeded 20 RNA copies held over 97% of effector molecules, yet under 1% in naive cells.

TCRdb itself ran the PCR reads through MiXCR, one entry per CDR3 protein. The sample includes 15,000 to 20,000 distinct CDR3 sequences, about 20% of them seen just once. Germline assignment: CDR1 MGHRA and CDR2 YSYEKL. The CDR3 is 15 amino acids. Trimming took 6 bases from V and 1 from J, leaving 15 bases between them. In the sort, naive CD8 T cells were defined as CD8+CD4-CCR7+CD45RA+. This clonotype rates as medium-sized (0.01 to 0.1%). The target antigen is unknown. The sequenced sample was naive CD8+ T cells from blood, with Jurkat cell RNA spiked in. Described subset: FACS-sorted CD8+CD4-CCR7+CD45RA+ naive T cells. The V gene is TRBV4-1, the J gene TRBJ1-1; the D gene is possibly TRBD1 (5 bases). The clonotype originates from a human donor in good health. Some libraries in this study had Jurkat cell RNA spiked in. The DNA for the CDR3 is TGCGCCAGCAGACTACGGTTGGGACCGAACACTGAAGCTTTCTTT. Translating gives CASRLRLGPNTEAFF.